This TCR beta chain was observed in a study of regulatory T cells in long-lasting Graves disease. General study points: Sharing of public clonotypes was greater in persistent patients (about 3,000) than in new patients (fewer than 1,000). A limited number of samples was an acknowledged limitation. Favoring TRBV28, TRBJ1-2 and TRBJ2-5 was a feature seen in persistent disease. Investigators studied peripheral blood only, not thyroid tissue.

Library construction for TCR beta used iRepertoire HTBI primers and Arm-PCR of CDR3 regions. From the multiplex PCR reads, TCRdb called clonotypes with MiXCR, one entry per CDR3 protein. The repertoire has under 500,000 distinct CDR3 sequences, 20% to 25% of them found once; the top ten carry 7.8%. The time point: persistent/refractory GD, antithyroid drugs over 5 years with positive TRAb. Preparation of the TCR library used RNA extracted from PBMCs. The germline gives CDR1 SQVTM, CDR2 ANQGSEA. This CDR3 has 13 residues. Trimming shortened V by 6 bases and J by 5 bases, and 14 bases separated the two germline ends. On this clonotype itself: As yet, its antigen is unknown.

This sequence originates from a female donor with Graves disease. The chain carries TRBV29-1 and TRBJ2-1; D gene uncertain. Sequenced material: peripheral blood mononuclear cells (PBMCs), taken when the disease was refractory, from a patient treated with antithyroid drugs. CDR3 sequence reads: CSVAKQSHNEQFF. CDR3 bases: TGCAGCGTCGCCAAGCAGAGTCACAATGAGCAGTTCTTC.